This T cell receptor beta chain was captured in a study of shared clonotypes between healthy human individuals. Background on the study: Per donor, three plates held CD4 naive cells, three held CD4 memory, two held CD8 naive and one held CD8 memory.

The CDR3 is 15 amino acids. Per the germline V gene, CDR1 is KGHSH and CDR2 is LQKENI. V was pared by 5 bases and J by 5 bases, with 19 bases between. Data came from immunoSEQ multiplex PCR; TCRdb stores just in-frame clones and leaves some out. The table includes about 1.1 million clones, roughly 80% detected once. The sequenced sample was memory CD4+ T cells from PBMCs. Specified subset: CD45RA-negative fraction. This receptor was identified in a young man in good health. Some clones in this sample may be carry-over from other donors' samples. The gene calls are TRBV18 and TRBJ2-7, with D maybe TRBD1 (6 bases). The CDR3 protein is CASSGPGQGSHEQYF. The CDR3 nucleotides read TGTGCCAGCTCAGGTCCGGGGCAGGGGTCTCACGAGCAGTACTTC. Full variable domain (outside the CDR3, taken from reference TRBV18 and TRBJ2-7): NAGVMQNPRHLVRRRGQEARLRCSPMKGHSHVYWYRQLPEEGLKFMVYLQKENIIDESGMPKERFSAEFPKEGPSILRIQQVVRGDSAAYFCASSGPGQGSHEQYFGPGTRLTVT.